This TCR beta chain originates from a study of CD8 T cells in Susac syndrome. Negative isolation yielded CD8+ and CD4+ T cells; FACS enriched TEMRA cells. V dropped 4 bases and J dropped 0; count of bases not matched to a gene: 6. CDR1 is LNHDA, CDR2 SQIVND, per germline (reference sequence). There are 15 residues in the CDR3. Reverse transcription used roughly 0.45 to 1 ug RNA and random hexamers. A multiplex approach, immunoSEQ multiplex PCR, amplified TCR beta CDR3 across 54 Vbeta and 13 Jbeta. TCRdb re-called the immunoSEQ multiplex PCR reads with MiXCR, one entry per CDR3 protein. The top ten clones hold 0.075% to 0.1% of a sample with 130,000 to 150,000 distinct CDR3 sequences, 94% of them seen once.

J is TRBJ2-7 and V is TRBV19, with 7 nucleotides matching TRBD2. This TCR was sampled from a human donor in good health. Sequencing was done on a sample of CD4+ T cells from PBMCs. Written as DNA, the CDR3 is TGTGCCAGTAGTACTCTCGGGGGGAACTCCTACGAGCAGTACTTC. It translates to CASSTLGGNSYEQYF.